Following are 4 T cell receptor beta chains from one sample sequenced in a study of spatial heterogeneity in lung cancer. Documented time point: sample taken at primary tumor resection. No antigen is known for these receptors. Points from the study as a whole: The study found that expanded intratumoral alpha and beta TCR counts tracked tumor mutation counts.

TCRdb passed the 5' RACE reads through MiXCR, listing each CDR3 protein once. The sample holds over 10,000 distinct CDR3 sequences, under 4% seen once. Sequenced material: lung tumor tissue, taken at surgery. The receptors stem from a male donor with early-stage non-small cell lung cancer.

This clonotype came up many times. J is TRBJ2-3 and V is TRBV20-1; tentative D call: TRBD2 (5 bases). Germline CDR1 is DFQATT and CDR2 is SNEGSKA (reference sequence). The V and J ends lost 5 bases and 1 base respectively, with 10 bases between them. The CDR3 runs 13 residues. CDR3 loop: CSAPGSGTDTQYF. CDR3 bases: TGCAGTGCTCCGGGATCCGGCACAGATACGCAGTATTTT.

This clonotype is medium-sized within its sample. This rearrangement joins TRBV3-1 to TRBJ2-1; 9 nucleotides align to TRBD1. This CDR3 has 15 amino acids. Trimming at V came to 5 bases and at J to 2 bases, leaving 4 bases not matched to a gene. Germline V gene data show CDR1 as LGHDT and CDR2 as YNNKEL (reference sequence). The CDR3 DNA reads TGTGCCAGCAGCACAGGGGGCCTCGCCTACAATGAGCAGTTCTTC. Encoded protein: CASSTGGLAYNEQFF.

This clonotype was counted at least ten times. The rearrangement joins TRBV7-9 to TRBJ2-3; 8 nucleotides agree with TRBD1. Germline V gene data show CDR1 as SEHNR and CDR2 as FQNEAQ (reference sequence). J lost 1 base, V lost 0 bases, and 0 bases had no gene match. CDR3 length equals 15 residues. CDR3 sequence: CASSLAQGGTDTQYF. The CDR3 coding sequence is TGTGCCAGCAGCTTAGCACAGGGGGGCACAGATACGCAGTATTTT.

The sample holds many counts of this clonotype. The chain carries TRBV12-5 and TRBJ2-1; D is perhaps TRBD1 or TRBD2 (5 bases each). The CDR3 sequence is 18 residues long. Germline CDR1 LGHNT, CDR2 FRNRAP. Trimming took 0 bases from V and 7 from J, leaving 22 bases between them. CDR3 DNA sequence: TGTGCTAGTGGTTTGGTACGGGACGGGGAACTTTGTTGGAATGAGCAGTTCTTC. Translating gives CASGLVRDGELCWNEQFF.